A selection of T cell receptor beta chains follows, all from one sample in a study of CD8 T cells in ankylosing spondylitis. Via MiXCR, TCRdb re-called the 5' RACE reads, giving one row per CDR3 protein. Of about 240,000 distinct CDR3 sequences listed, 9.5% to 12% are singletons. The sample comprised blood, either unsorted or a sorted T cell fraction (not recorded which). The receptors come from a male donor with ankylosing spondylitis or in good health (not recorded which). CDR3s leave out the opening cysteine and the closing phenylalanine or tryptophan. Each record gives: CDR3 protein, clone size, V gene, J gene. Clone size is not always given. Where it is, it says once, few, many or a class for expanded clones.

cdr3_aa: ASRPGTVTDTQY
clone_size: many
v_call: TRBV5-6
j_call: TRBJ2-3

cdr3_aa: ASSIQGMVGELF
clone_size: many
v_call: TRBV19
j_call: TRBJ2-2

cdr3_aa: ASSFSAAATEAF
clone_size: once
v_call: TRBV28
j_call: TRBJ1-1

cdr3_aa: SARSRETQY
clone_size: many
v_call: TRBV20-1
j_call: TRBJ2-5

cdr3_aa: ASSAVPRGTGGSTEAF
clone_size: -
v_call: TRBV2
j_call: TRBJ1-1

cdr3_aa: SVGTGPRTQY
clone_size: many
v_call: TRBV29-1
j_call: TRBJ2-3

cdr3_aa: ASSIDEEYEQY
clone_size: many
v_call: TRBV19
j_call: TRBJ2-7

cdr3_aa: SAQDRKILNTEAF
clone_size: few
v_call: TRBV20-1
j_call: TRBJ1-1

cdr3_aa: ASSSQGGPGAKNIQY
clone_size: few
v_call: TRBV5-6
j_call: TRBJ2-4

cdr3_aa: ASSQQSGGVPWF
clone_size: few
v_call: TRBV3-1
j_call: TRBJ1-1

cdr3_aa: ASSLASAVNQPQH
clone_size: many
v_call: TRBV7-2
j_call: TRBJ1-5

cdr3_aa: SATRGGATEAF
clone_size: many
v_call: TRBV29-1
j_call: TRBJ1-1

cdr3_aa: ASSQTSGRAWTGELF
clone_size: -
v_call: TRBV13
j_call: TRBJ2-2

cdr3_aa: ASIRTSGRATDTQY
clone_size: many
v_call: TRBV12-3/TRBV12-4
j_call: TRBJ2-3

cdr3_aa: SARDSAGGPQETQY
clone_size: few
v_call: TRBV20-1
j_call: TRBJ2-5

cdr3_aa: ASSQVSAGNNEQF
clone_size: few
v_call: TRBV3-1
j_call: TRBJ2-1

cdr3_aa: ASSLAIFRGRPDEQY
clone_size: many
v_call: TRBV5-1
j_call: TRBJ2-7

cdr3_aa: ASSSAQGAYYNEQF
clone_size: -
v_call: TRBV7-9
j_call: TRBJ2-1

cdr3_aa: ASSLASGGDYEQY
clone_size: many
v_call: TRBV5-1
j_call: TRBJ2-7

cdr3_aa: SARDLAGGNNEQF
clone_size: few
v_call: TRBV20-1
j_call: TRBJ2-1

cdr3_aa: ASSDSYTGTSGSSNEQF
clone_size: many
v_call: TRBV28
j_call: TRBJ2-1

cdr3_aa: ASSLNRDEQY
clone_size: many
v_call: TRBV4-1
j_call: TRBJ2-7

cdr3_aa: ASSWGAVGYT
clone_size: few
v_call: TRBV7-9
j_call: TRBJ1-2

cdr3_aa: ASTPGVESTDTQY
clone_size: many
v_call: TRBV12-3/TRBV12-4
j_call: TRBJ2-3

cdr3_aa: SARVFFGQEPSSYNEQF
clone_size: -
v_call: TRBV20-1
j_call: TRBJ2-1

cdr3_aa: ASSLGSHPRGDEQF
clone_size: -
v_call: TRBV5-1
j_call: TRBJ2-1

cdr3_aa: ASSLIPGVGELF
clone_size: many
v_call: TRBV27
j_call: TRBJ2-2

cdr3_aa: SVRTANYGYT
clone_size: -
v_call: TRBV29-1
j_call: TRBJ1-2

cdr3_aa: SATGTENTGELF
clone_size: many
v_call: TRBV29-1
j_call: TRBJ2-2

cdr3_aa: SARHFEGVGGYT
clone_size: -
v_call: TRBV20-1
j_call: TRBJ1-2

cdr3_aa: ASTLVGGQGVFIY
clone_size: many
v_call: TRBV7-2
j_call: TRBJ2-5

cdr3_aa: ASSSPGTEFYGYT
clone_size: -
v_call: TRBV7-9
j_call: TRBJ1-2

cdr3_aa: ASSIAGGDTETF
clone_size: -
v_call: TRBV19
j_call: TRBJ1-1

cdr3_aa: ATSSGTEDTGELF
clone_size: few
v_call: TRBV15
j_call: TRBJ2-2

cdr3_aa: ASSSQTGGRNSPLH
clone_size: few
v_call: TRBV28
j_call: TRBJ1-6

cdr3_aa: SASRSLEAF
clone_size: many
v_call: TRBV20-1
j_call: TRBJ1-1

cdr3_aa: ASSLGWDEANEQY
clone_size: few
v_call: TRBV11-2
j_call: TRBJ2-7

cdr3_aa: ASSDGTSGSNEQF
clone_size: many
v_call: TRBV5-1
j_call: TRBJ2-1

cdr3_aa: ASSEWAGYTGELF
clone_size: -
v_call: TRBV2
j_call: TRBJ2-2

cdr3_aa: AWRTRWGGYGYT
clone_size: few
v_call: TRBV30
j_call: TRBJ1-2

cdr3_aa: SVKQGDGEQY
clone_size: -
v_call: TRBV29-1
j_call: TRBJ2-7

cdr3_aa: ASSFGGTSTDTQY
clone_size: few
v_call: TRBV7-3
j_call: TRBJ2-3

cdr3_aa: ASSGEPAEAF
clone_size: many
v_call: TRBV5-1
j_call: TRBJ1-1

cdr3_aa: ASSDTGGKDTDTQY
clone_size: -
v_call: TRBV6-1
j_call: TRBJ2-3

cdr3_aa: ASSPSRGQETQY
clone_size: once
v_call: TRBV28
j_call: TRBJ2-5

cdr3_aa: ATSRDREDYEQY
clone_size: many
v_call: TRBV15
j_call: TRBJ2-7

cdr3_aa: SVVRDSDYNEQF
clone_size: many
v_call: TRBV20-1
j_call: TRBJ2-1

cdr3_aa: ASSPQAHGNQPQH
clone_size: few
v_call: TRBV3-1
j_call: TRBJ1-5

cdr3_aa: ASSQQGYDYGYT
clone_size: many
v_call: TRBV27
j_call: TRBJ1-2

cdr3_aa: ASSPLLAGEETQY
clone_size: many
v_call: TRBV5-1
j_call: TRBJ2-5

cdr3_aa: ASSPYQVATEAF
clone_size: many
v_call: TRBV5-1
j_call: TRBJ1-1

cdr3_aa: ASTTEHSGELF
clone_size: many
v_call: TRBV12-3/TRBV12-4
j_call: TRBJ2-2

cdr3_aa: SARIRTENIQY
clone_size: many
v_call: TRBV20-1
j_call: TRBJ2-4

cdr3_aa: ASSADGGTDTQY
clone_size: many
v_call: TRBV9
j_call: TRBJ2-3

cdr3_aa: ASSQTAKRTDTQY
clone_size: many
v_call: TRBV5-5
j_call: TRBJ2-3

cdr3_aa: ASSLASGSNTGELF
clone_size: many
v_call: TRBV7-8
j_call: TRBJ2-2

cdr3_aa: ASSSTTLAGATNTGELF
clone_size: -
v_call: TRBV11-1
j_call: TRBJ2-2